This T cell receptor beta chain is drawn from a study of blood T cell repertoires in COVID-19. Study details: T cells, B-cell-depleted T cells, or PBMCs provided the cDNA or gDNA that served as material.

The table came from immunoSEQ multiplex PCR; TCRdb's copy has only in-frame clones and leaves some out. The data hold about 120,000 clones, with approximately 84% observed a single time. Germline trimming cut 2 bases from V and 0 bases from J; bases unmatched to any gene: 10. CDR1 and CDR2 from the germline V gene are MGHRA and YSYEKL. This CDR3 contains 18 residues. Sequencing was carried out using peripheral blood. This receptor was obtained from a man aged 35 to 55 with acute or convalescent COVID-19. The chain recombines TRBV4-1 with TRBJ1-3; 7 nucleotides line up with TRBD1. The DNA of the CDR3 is TGCGCCAGCAGCCAACTGACAGGGAAGTTACTCTCTGGAAACACCATATATTTT. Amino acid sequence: CASSQLTGKLLSGNTIYF.